The clone carrying this T cell receptor beta chain was seen once. Given a much more abundant clone one base away, this may be a read error. Because it lacks the conserved phenylalanine or tryptophan at the end, this CDR3 is likely a read error. The junction had 12 bases not matched to a gene; V was cut back by 7 bases and J by 4 bases. The CDR3 consists of 15 residues. Germline CDR1 and CDR2: MGHDK and SYGVNS. The data stem from a study of tumor-infiltrating lymphocytes in primary liver carcinoma. The wider study: Between 4.2 and 10 cm across, the tumors were all of stage T1-T3 N0M0. The yield of productive TCRbeta reads per sample was roughly 3.5 to 7.13 million and was similar across tissue types.

Priming with a constant-region primer yielded TCR beta cDNA from about 540 ng total RNA. Employing slightly modified ARM-PCR, three nested multiplex PCR rounds were run, and these gave rise to the TCR beta libraries. TRBV1-TRBV30 forward primers and a C-beta reverse primer were used in the first two PCR rounds, which each ran for about 10 cycles. TCRdb used MiXCR to reprocess the multiplex PCR reads, holding one entry per CDR3 protein. Of 90,000 to 150,000 distinct CDR3 sequences detected, around 70% appear once; the ten largest clones hold 8.1%. Co-extracted RNA and DNA came from 20-30 mg of unsorted bulk tissue.

The TCR comes from a woman aged 55-70 years with primary liver carcinoma and hepatitis B virus infection. The chain recombines TRBV25-1 with TRBJ1-2; 7 positions agree with TRBD1. The sequenced material came from tumor-adjacent normal liver tissue. CDR3 sequence (DNA): TGTGCCAGCACGCAGGGACAAGGGGGCATCTATGGCTACACCTCC. It codes for CASTQGQGGIYGYTS.